These 5 T cell receptor beta chains share one sample of origin, sequenced in a study of T cell responses to AZD1222 COVID-19 vaccine. Method: immunoSEQ multiplex PCR; TCRdb's copy keeps in-frame clones and lacks some. The data show around 140,000 clones, 90% to 95% seen once. Sequencing was performed on peripheral blood, taken 28 days after the second AZD1222 dose. These receptors were taken from an adult who received the AZD1222 COVID-19 vaccine.

This clone came up once. The chain joins TRBV19 to TRBJ2-3, with 7 bases fitting TRBD2. Germline V gene data show CDR1 as LNHDA and CDR2 as SQIVND (reference sequence). After removal of 10 bases from V and 3 bases from J, the junction contained 7 bases not matched to a gene. CDR3 length: 13 residues. CDR3 residues: CATASGMTDTQYF. The CDR3 DNA sequence: TGTGCCACTGCTAGCGGTATGACAGATACGCAGTATTTT. Combining the CDR3 with reference TRBV19 and TRBJ2-3 gives the whole variable domain DGGITQSPKYLFRKEGQNVTLSCEQNLNHDAMYWYRQDPGQGLRLIYYSQIVNDFQKGDIAEGYSVSREKKESFPLTVTSAQKNPTAFYLCATASGMTDTQYFGPGTRLTVL.

The genes are TRBV29-1 and TRBJ1-3; TRBD1 might be the D (5 bases). Germline CDR1 reads SQVTM; CDR2 reads ANQGSEA. V lost 4 bases to trimming and J lost 3 bases, with 13 bases between them. CDR3 length equals 14 residues. The CDR3 coding sequence is TGCAGCGTTGGGGTCAACGGGGGTGGAAACACCATATATTTT. Residues: CSVGVNGGGNTIYF.

The rearrangement joins TRBV7-2 to TRBJ1-3; maybe TRBD1 (6 bases). Germline V gives CDR1 SGHTA, CDR2 FQGNSA. The CDR3 runs 15 residues. Trimming left V 0 bases short and J 1 base short, with 7 bases between. The CDR3 DNA reads as TGTGCCAGCAGCTTAGCGGGGGCATCTGGAAACACCATATATTTT. This sequence encodes CASSLAGASGNTIYF.

This rearrangement joins TRBV6-5 to TRBJ1-5; perhaps TRBD1 as D (5 bases). Germline assignment: CDR1 MNHEY and CDR2 SVGAGI. Deletions cut 10 bases from V and 6 bases from J, with 22 bases between. The CDR3 has 15 amino acids. The CDR3: CATLRGGGIGQPQHF. In nucleotides, the CDR3 is TGTGCCACTCTGAGGGGCGGGGGAATCGGTCAGCCCCAGCATTTT.

The genes are TRBV24-1 and TRBJ2-7; the match to TRBD2 covers 9 bases. There are 16 residues in the CDR3. CDR1 and CDR2 from the germline V gene are KGHDR and SFDVKD. Trimming at V came to 0 bases and at J to 4 bases, leaving 6 bases not matched to a gene. The CDR3 coding sequence is TGTGCCACCAGTGATTTGAATAGCGGGAGACCTTACGAGCAGTACTTC. Translated: CATSDLNSGRPYEQYF.